The 11 T cell receptor beta chains given below trace back to one sample, sequenced in a study of molecular identifiers for immune sequencing clone quantification. TCRdb reanalysed the PCR reads using MiXCR and keeps one entry per CDR3 protein. Of 460,000 or so distinct CDR3 sequences in the sample, 20% to 25% were seen once. The material sequenced was naive CD8+ T cells from blood, with Jurkat cell RNA spiked in. Subset noted: FACS-sorted CD8+CD4-CCR7+CD45RA+ naive T cells. Source of these receptors: a human donor in good health. Some libraries in this study had Jurkat cell RNA spiked in.

This clonotype was detected a few times. The chain is built from TRBV20-1 and TRBJ2-7, with 7 bases fitting TRBD1. Germline V lookup: CDR1 DFQATT, CDR2 SNEGSKA (reference sequence). The length of the CDR3 is 15 residues. The V gene end was trimmed by 0 bases and the J gene end by 1 base; junction bases not matched to a gene: 6. CDR3 protein: CSARDGTAASYEQYF. The CDR3 DNA sequence: TGCAGTGCTAGAGACGGGACAGCAGCATCCTACGAGCAGTACTTC.

This clonotype was counted ten times or more. J is TRBJ2-7 and V is TRBV4-1; possibly TRBD2 for D (6 bases). The germline V and J ends were trimmed by 4 bases and 6 bases, with 19 bases remaining between them. This CDR3 is built from 15 residues. The germline CDR1 and CDR2 sequences are MGHRA and YSYEKL. The chain's CDR3 is CASSPQSGTEGEQYF. CDR3 nucleotides: TGCGCCAGCAGCCCCCAGTCTGGGACGGAGGGCGAGCAGTACTTC.

J is TRBJ1-4 and V is TRBV11-3; D is unresolved. The V end lost 4 bases, the J end lost 14 bases, and 14 bases lay between the germline ends. CDR3 length equals 12 residues. Per germline, CDR1 SGHNT and CDR2 YENEEA. CDR3 bases: TGTGCCAGCAGCTGCTACCGGGAGAGGCTGTTTTTT. Protein: CASSCYRERLFF.

This clonotype was counted between two and nine times. The gene calls are TRBV15 and TRBJ2-7; 8 bases line up with TRBD1. The length of the CDR3 is 14 residues. Germline loops: CDR1 LNHNV, CDR2 YYDKDF (reference sequence). V dropped 0 bases and J dropped 5; count of bases not matched to a gene: 3. The DNA of the CDR3 is TGTGCCACCAGCAGAGATTGGACAGGGAACGAGCAGTACTTC. It translates to CATSRDWTGNEQYF.

The rearrangement links TRBV20-1 to TRBJ1-2; 7 bases map to TRBD1. The CDR3 consists of 12 residues. Germline V gene lookup returns CDR1 DFQATT and CDR2 SNEGSKA (reference sequence). With V trimmed by 4 bases and J by 3 bases, 2 bases remained unmatched. The CDR3 reads CSATGTDYGYTF. The CDR3 DNA reads TGCAGTGCTACCGGGACAGACTATGGCTACACCTTC.

This clonotype was detected once. The chain recombines TRBV27 with TRBJ2-1; TRBD1 agrees at 7 bases. CDR1 MNHEY and CDR2 SMNVEV come from the germline V gene (reference sequence). The CDR3 extends over 12 amino acids. Trimming at V came to 8 bases and at J to 8 bases, leaving 6 bases not matched to a gene. The CDR3 bases are TGTGCCAGCGGTCAGGGGGTATATGAGCAGTTCTTC. Protein sequence: CASGQGVYEQFF.

Note on this clonotype: A read error may explain this, as a much larger clone is one base away. J is TRBJ1-2 and V is TRBV7-9, with D maybe TRBD1 (5 bases). The CDR3 sequence is 14 residues long. Germline V lookup: CDR1 SEHNR, CDR2 FQNEAQ (reference sequence). Deletions cut 5 bases from V and 4 bases from J, with 14 bases between. CDR3 region: CASSPGPVAYGYTF. As DNA, the CDR3 is TGTGCCAGCAGCCCGGGACCGGTGGCCTATGGCTACACCTTC.

This clonotype was seen at least ten times. The chain couples TRBV30 to TRBJ2-3; D is ambiguous. CDR1 and CDR2 (germline): GTSNPN, SVGIG (reference sequence). This CDR3 comprises 14 residues. Deletions cut 2 bases from V and 0 bases from J, with 9 bases between. The CDR3 region is CAWSLISSTDTQYF. The DNA for the CDR3 is TGTGCCTGGAGTTTGATCAGTAGCACAGATACGCAGTATTTT.

This clonotype has more than one count but fewer than ten. The conserved closing phenylalanine or tryptophan is absent in this CDR3, likely reflecting a read error. J is TRBJ2-7 and V is TRBV4-1; a weak D match, TRBD1 (6 bases). Looked up from germline, CDR1 is MGHRA and CDR2 is YSYEKL. The CDR3 totals 13 residues. V was clipped by 3 bases and J by 2 bases, with 8 bases between them. CDR3 protein: CASSQTGTYEQYL. The CDR3, as DNA: TGCGCCAGCAGCCAGACAGGCACCTACGAGCAGTACCTC.

The gene calls are TRBV29-1 and TRBJ1-1; possible D gene TRBD1, 6 bases. Germline V gene sequence: CDR1 SQVTM, CDR2 ANQGSEA. With 5 bases removed from V and 0 bases from J, the gap between germline ends came to 13 bases. The CDR3 length is 14 residues. CDR3 protein: CSVRPGHMNTEAFF. CDR3 coding DNA: TGCAGCGTTCGGCCGGGACACATGAACACTGAAGCTTTCTTT.

J is TRBJ2-2 and V is TRBV21-1; TRBD2 is the table's D call, not checked against the DNA. TRBV21-1 is listed as a pseudogene. The CDR3 loop spans 10 amino acids. Here the CDR3 reads CAILKTGRFF. The CDR3 DNA sequence: TGTGCCATCTTGAAAACGGGCCGGTTTTTT.